These 27 T cell receptor beta chains originate from one sample sequenced in a study of cytomegalovirus exposure and HLA in healthy donors. Use of 60 Vbeta and 13 Jbeta primers characterized the PCR. The data were produced by immunoSEQ multiplex PCR, yet TCRdb's version contains in-frame clones alone and is incomplete. Of about 280,000 clones listed, about 87% were seen once; the top ten hold about 2%. The sequencing sample was made of PBMCs. All receptors derive from a woman aged 18-29 years in good health and CMV-seronegative.

In its sample, this clone was seen once. The chain is built from TRBV19 and TRBJ1-2; D is uncertain. From germline, CDR1 is LNHDA and CDR2 SQIVND (reference sequence). The CDR3 is 11 amino acids. The V end lost 9 bases, the J end lost 5 bases, and 10 bases lay between the germline ends. This CDR3 reads CASQAGYGYTF. The DNA of the CDR3 is TGTGCCAGCCAGGCGGGGTATGGCTACACCTTC.

Regarding this clone: This sample also contains other DNA sequences that code for the same CDR3. V gene TRBV9 combines with J gene TRBJ1-2; D is possibly TRBD1 (5 bases). Between the trimmed V and J ends, which lost 3 bases and 7 bases, there was a span of 10 bases. CDR1 is SGDLS, CDR2 YYNGEE, per germline. The CDR3 runs 12 residues. CDR3 DNA sequence: TGTGCCAGCAGCGAAGGGGTCAGTGGCTACACCTTC. Translating it yields CASSEGVSGYTF.

As regards this clone: The same CDR3 is also encoded by other DNA sequences in this sample. The chain has TRBV7-8 and TRBJ1-5; maybe TRBD1 (5 bases). CDR3 length: 16 amino acids. Germline V CDR1 and CDR2: SGHVS, FQNEAQ. V gave up 5 bases and J gave up 4 bases, with 18 bases separating them. The CDR3 region has the DNA TGTGCCAGCAGCCTAGATCCAGGGCTATCGAATCAGCCCCAGCATTTT. Amino acid sequence: CASSLDPGLSNQPQHF.

This clone occurred once. The rearrangement uses TRBV15 and TRBJ2-3; D gene uncertain. The germline V gene has CDR1 LNHNV and CDR2 YYDKDF (reference sequence). Trimming removed 0 bases at V and 0 bases at J, with 10 bases between. This CDR3 has 16 amino acids. The DNA of the CDR3 is TGTGCCACCAGCAGAGATTGGAGTTCTAGCACAGATACGCAGTATTTT. Translating gives CATSRDWSSSTDTQYF. Complete variable domain (other parts from reference TRBV15 and TRBJ2-3): DAMVIQNPRYQVTQFGKPVTLSCSQTLNHNVMYWYQQKSSQAPKLLFHYYDKDFNNEADTPDNFQSRRPNTSFCFLDIRSPGLGDTAMYLCATSRDWSSSTDTQYFGPGTRLTVL.

V and J are TRBV14 and TRBJ1-2; D not certain. V was pared by 0 bases and J by 4 bases, with 9 bases between. This CDR3 has 14 amino acids. CDR1 is SGHDN and CDR2 is FVKESK in the germline V gene. The CDR3 protein is CASSQDSRPYGYTF. The CDR3 coding sequence is TGTGCCAGCAGCCAAGATAGCCGGCCCTATGGCTACACCTTC.

This sequence joins TRBV11-2 and TRBJ2-1, with D hard to call. CDR3 length: 12 residues. Trimming pared 5 bases from V and 8 bases from J, leaving 10 bases between. Germline V gene sequence: CDR1 SGHAT, CDR2 FQNNGV. CDR3 DNA: TGTGCCAGCAGCCTCGTGGGCTATGAGCAGTTCTTC. This gives the protein CASSLVGYEQFF.

This clone was detected only once. The CDR3 spells CASSLLEDEQFF. CDR3 bases: TGTGCCAGCAGCTTACTCGAGGATGAGCAGTTCTTC. This chain joins TRBV7-9 and TRBJ2-1; D gene unclear. Germline CDR1 SEHNR, CDR2 FQNEAQ (reference sequence). The CDR3 contains 12 residues. V was pared by 2 bases and J by 8 bases, with 7 bases between.

This chain joins TRBV27 and TRBJ2-2; possibly TRBD2 for D (5 bases). CDR3 length equals 15 residues. Germline V CDR1 and CDR2: MNHEY, SMNVEV (reference sequence). The V end lost 3 bases, the J end lost 7 bases, and 15 bases lay between the germline ends. CDR3 amino acids: CASSFEQAGSGELFF. DNA of the CDR3: TGTGCCAGCAGTTTTGAGCAGGCGGGCAGCGGGGAGCTGTTTTTT.

V gene TRBV5-1 combines with J gene TRBJ2-5; no firm D call. The J call may be incorrect, as the DNA end agrees better with TRBJ2-7. Looked up from germline, CDR1 is SGHRS and CDR2 is YFSETQ. This CDR3 is 15 amino acids long. CDR3 in amino acids: CASSLNPAASYEQYF. DNA for the CDR3: TGCGCCAGCAGCTTGAACCCGGCGGCCTCCTACGAGCAGTACTTC.

The chain couples TRBV7-2 to TRBJ2-7; D not resolved. Trimming shortened V by 5 bases and J by 2 bases, and 4 bases separated the two germline ends. The V gene's germline CDR1 is SGHTA and CDR2 FQGNSA. CDR3 length equals 11 residues. CDR3 sequence: CASSATYEQYF. The CDR3 bases are TGTGCCAGCAGCGCTACCTACGAGCAGTACTTC.

The chain employs TRBV27 and TRBJ2-5; weak D call: TRBD2 (5 bases). The DNA end favors TRBJ2-7, so the J call may be wrong. CDR1 MNHEY and CDR2 SMNVEV come from the germline V gene (reference sequence). The CDR3 spans 15 residues. In DNA form, the CDR3 reads TGTGCCAGCAGTTTATCGTTGGGCCCGGGATACGAGCAGTACTTC. As protein: CASSLSLGPGYEQYF.

V is TRBV6-1 and J is TRBJ1-2; 7 positions agree with TRBD1. This CDR3 is 12 amino acids long. Germline trimming cut 11 bases from V and 3 bases from J; bases unmatched to any gene: 6. Germline CDR1 is MNHNS and CDR2 is SASEGT. Written as DNA, the CDR3 is TGTGCCTGTACCGGGACAGACTATGGCTACACCTTC. Translated: CACTGTDYGYTF.

V gene TRBV30 combines with J gene TRBJ2-3; no clear D gene. The CDR3 is 13 residues long. CDR1 and CDR2 (germline): GTSNPN, SVGIG (reference sequence). V lost 3 bases to trimming and J lost 6 bases, with 13 bases between them. The CDR3 spells CAWRIRGRDTQYF. Here the CDR3 DNA reads TGTGCCTGGAGGATCCGAGGTCGGGATACGCAGTATTTT.

This clone is a singleton in its sample. The genes are TRBV25-1 and TRBJ2-3; 10 bases map to TRBD1. CDR1 and CDR2 from the germline V gene are MGHDK and SYGVNS. Trimming at V came to 2 bases and at J to 4 bases, leaving 9 bases not matched to a gene. The CDR3 extends over 17 amino acids. For the CDR3, the DNA is TGTGCCAGCAGTGAAGCTTCCGGGACAGGGGAGGCAGATACGCAGTATTTT. Its translation is CASSEASGTGEADTQYF.

This clone was observed a few times. V gene TRBV5-1 combines with J gene TRBJ2-3; 10 bases align to TRBD2. Trimming removed 1 base from V and 2 bases from J; junction bases left unmatched: 10. This CDR3 region has 18 residues. Germline lookup yields CDR1 SGHRS and CDR2 YFSETQ. The CDR3 region is CASSLIAGGPINTDTQYF. The CDR3 coding sequence is TGCGCCAGCAGCTTGATAGCGGGGGGCCCGATTAACACAGATACGCAGTATTTT.

The V call is TRBV19, the J call TRBJ1-5; 12 bases fit TRBD1. The length of the CDR3 is 19 residues. V lost 8 bases and J lost 0; bases outside the gene matches: 14. CDR1 and CDR2 (germline): LNHDA, SQIVND (reference sequence). Here the CDR3 reads CASQPLGGQGASSNQPQHF. CDR3 coding DNA: TGTGCCAGTCAACCTTTGGGGGGACAGGGGGCTAGTAGCAATCAGCCCCAGCATTTT.

The chain employs TRBV5-4 and TRBJ1-1; TRBD1 matches 7 bases. Trimming cost V 3 bases and J 0 bases; bases outside gene matches: 8. CDR1 is SGHNT and CDR2 is YYREEE in the germline V gene (reference sequence). CDR3 length: 16 residues. The CDR3 DNA sequence: TGTGCCAGCAGCTCCGGACAGGTGGGGGTGAACACTGAAGCTTTCTTT. Amino acids: CASSSGQVGVNTEAFF.

The chain recombines TRBV7-3 with TRBJ2-1; TRBD1 matches 7 bases. J lost 6 bases, V lost 5 bases, and 10 bases had no gene match. The CDR3 is 15 amino acids. The germline CDR1 and CDR2 sequences are SGHTA and FQGTGA. CDR3 protein: CASSENRQGINEQFF. The CDR3 DNA is TGTGCCAGCAGCGAAAATCGACAGGGCATCAATGAGCAGTTCTTC.

CDR3 amino acids: CASSPGVANYGYTF. The DNA for the CDR3 is TGTGCCAGCAGTCCAGGGGTAGCTAACTATGGCTACACCTTC. The rearrangement uses TRBV6-5 and TRBJ1-2; maybe TRBD1 (6 bases). This CDR3 has 14 amino acids. CDR1 is MNHEY, CDR2 SVGAGI, per germline. The V end lost 5 bases, the J end lost 0 bases, and 10 bases lay between the germline ends.

The CDR3 reads CASLGGPYNEQFF. In DNA form, the CDR3 reads TGTGCCAGCTTGGGCGGGCCGTACAATGAGCAGTTCTTC. The J gene is TRBJ2-1, the V gene TRBV13; D might be TRBD2 (5 bases). Between the trimmed V and J ends, which lost 8 bases and 4 bases, there was a span of 12 bases. The CDR3 consists of 13 residues. Germline CDR1 PRHDT, CDR2 FYEKMQ (reference sequence).

This clone was picked up one time. This rearrangement joins TRBV4-2 to TRBJ2-5; maybe TRBD2 (6 bases). Germline CDR1 is LGHNA and CDR2 is YNFKEQ. Trimming took 4 bases from V and 5 from J, leaving 11 bases between them. The CDR3 covers 13 residues. The CDR3 DNA reads as TGTGCCAGCAGCCCTTCGGGGAGGGAGACCCAGTACTTC. It is translated as CASSPSGRETQYF.

V usage is TRBV9 and J usage is TRBJ2-1; D is unresolved. The CDR3 length is 12 residues. The germline V and J ends were trimmed by 3 bases and 6 bases, with 7 bases remaining between them. Germline V gives CDR1 SGDLS, CDR2 YYNGEE. CDR3 DNA: TGTGCCAGCAGCGACCGCGCCAATGAGCAGTTCTTC. It translates to CASSDRANEQFF.

The chain employs TRBV9 and TRBJ2-5, with a possible D match to TRBD2 (6 bases). CDR1 SGDLS and CDR2 YYNGEE come from the germline V gene. The CDR3 length is 15 residues. Trimming left V 0 bases short and J 2 bases short, with 11 bases between. CDR3 protein: CASSVGTNAQETQYF. The DNA for the CDR3 is TGTGCCAGCAGCGTAGGGACTAATGCTCAAGAGACCCAGTACTTC. The full variable domain, in which reference TRBV9 and TRBJ2-5 provide the parts outside the CDR3, is DSGVTQTPKHLITATGQRVTLRCSPRSGDLSVYWYQQSLDQGLQFLIQYYNGEERAKGNILERFSAQQFPDLHSELNLSSLELGDSALYFCASSVGTNAQETQYFGPGTRLLVL.

This clone was seen more than once but under ten times. This chain links TRBV18 with TRBJ1-6; TRBD1 is a possible D gene (5 bases). The V gene's germline CDR1 is KGHSH and CDR2 LQKENI. CDR3 length equals 17 residues. The V gene lost 3 bases and the J gene lost 3 bases, with 15 bases spanning the gap. CDR3 in DNA: TGTGCCAGCTCACCCCGGGGGGGAGATTTCTATAATTCACCCCTCCACTTT. Translating it yields CASSPRGGDFYNSPLHF.

Points on this clone: Additional DNA sequences in this sample encode the identical CDR3. This chain uses TRBV18 with TRBJ2-3, with TRBD2 as a possible D gene (5 bases). Trimming removed 1 base at V and 3 bases at J, with 8 bases between. Germline CDR1 and CDR2: KGHSH and LQKENI. The CDR3 runs to 14 residues. The CDR3 here is CASSPLEGTDTQYF. The CDR3 DNA is TGTGCCAGCTCACCACTTGAGGGAACAGATACGCAGTATTTT.

This clone was observed once. The chain is built from TRBV5-1 and TRBJ2-7; 7 bases are a match to TRBD1. CDR3 length equals 16 residues. Germline CDR1 reads SGHRS; CDR2 reads YFSETQ. The V gene end was trimmed by 1 base and the J gene end by 2 bases; junction bases not matched to a gene: 9. The CDR3 loop reads CASSLLRGPWPYEQYF. The CDR3 DNA reads as TGCGCCAGCAGCTTGTTGAGGGGGCCCTGGCCCTACGAGCAGTACTTC.

This CDR3 reads CASSPLDRYGGFNYGYTF. CDR3 in DNA: TGTGCCAGCAGCCCCCTCGATAGGTACGGGGGTTTCAACTATGGCTACACCTTC. The genes are TRBV7-2 and TRBJ1-2; D possibly corresponds to TRBD1 (5 bases). Per germline, CDR1 SGHTA and CDR2 FQGNSA. The CDR3 is made up of 18 amino acids. The V gene lost 5 bases and the J gene lost 2 bases, with 24 bases spanning the gap. Filled out from reference TRBV7-2 and TRBJ1-2, the complete variable domain reads GAGVSQSPSNKVTEKGKDVELRCDPISGHTALYWYRQSLGQGLEFLIYFQGNSAPDKSGLPSDRFSAERTGGSVSTLTIQRTQQEDSAVYLCASSPLDRYGGFNYGYTFGSGTRLTVV.